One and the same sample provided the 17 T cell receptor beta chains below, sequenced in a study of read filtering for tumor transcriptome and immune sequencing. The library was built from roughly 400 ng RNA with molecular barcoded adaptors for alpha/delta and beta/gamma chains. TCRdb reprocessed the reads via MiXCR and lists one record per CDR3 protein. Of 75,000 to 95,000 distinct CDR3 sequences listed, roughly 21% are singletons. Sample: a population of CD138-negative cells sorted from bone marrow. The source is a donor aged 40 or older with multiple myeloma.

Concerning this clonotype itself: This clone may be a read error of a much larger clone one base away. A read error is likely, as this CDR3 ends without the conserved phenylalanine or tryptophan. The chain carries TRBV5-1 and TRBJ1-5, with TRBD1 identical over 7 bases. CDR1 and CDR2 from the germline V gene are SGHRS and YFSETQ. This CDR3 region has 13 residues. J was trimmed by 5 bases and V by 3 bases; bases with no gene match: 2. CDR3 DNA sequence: TGCGCCAGCAGCTACGGGACAGATCAGCCCCAGCATCTT. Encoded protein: CASSYGTDQPQHL.

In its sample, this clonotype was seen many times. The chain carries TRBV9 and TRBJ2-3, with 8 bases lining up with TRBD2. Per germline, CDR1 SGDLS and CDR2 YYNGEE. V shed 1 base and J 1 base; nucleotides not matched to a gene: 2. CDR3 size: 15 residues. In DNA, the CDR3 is TGTGCCAGCAGCGTAAATAGCGGGGGCACAGATACGCAGTATTTT. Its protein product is CASSVNSGGTDTQYF.

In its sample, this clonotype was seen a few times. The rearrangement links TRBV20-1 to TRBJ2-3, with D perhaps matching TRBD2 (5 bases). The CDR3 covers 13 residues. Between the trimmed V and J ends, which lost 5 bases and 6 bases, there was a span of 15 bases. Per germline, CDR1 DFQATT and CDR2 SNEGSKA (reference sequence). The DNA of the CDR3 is TGCAGTGCTGGGCGACCGAGGGTTGATACGCAGTATTTT. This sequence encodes CSAGRPRVDTQYF.

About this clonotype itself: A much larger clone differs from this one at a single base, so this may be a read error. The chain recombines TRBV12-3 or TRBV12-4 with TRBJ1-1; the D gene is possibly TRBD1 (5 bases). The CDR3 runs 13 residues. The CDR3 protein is CASCFGANTEAFF. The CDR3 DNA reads TGTGCCAGCTGTTTTGGGGCGAACACTGAAGCTTTCTTT.

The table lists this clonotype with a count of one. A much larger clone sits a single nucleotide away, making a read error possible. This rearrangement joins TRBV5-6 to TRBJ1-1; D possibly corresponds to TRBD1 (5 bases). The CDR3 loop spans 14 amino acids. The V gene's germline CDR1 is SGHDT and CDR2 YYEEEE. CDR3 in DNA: TGTGCCAGCAGCAGGGGACTGTCGAACACTGAGGCTTTCTTT. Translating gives CASSRGLSNTEAFF.

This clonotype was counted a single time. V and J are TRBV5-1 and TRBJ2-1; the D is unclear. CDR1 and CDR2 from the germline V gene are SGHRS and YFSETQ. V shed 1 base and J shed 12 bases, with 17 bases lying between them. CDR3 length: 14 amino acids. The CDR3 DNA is TGCGCCAGCAGCTTGCAAGGCCCTATGGATGGGCAGTTCTTC. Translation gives CASSLQGPMDGQFF.

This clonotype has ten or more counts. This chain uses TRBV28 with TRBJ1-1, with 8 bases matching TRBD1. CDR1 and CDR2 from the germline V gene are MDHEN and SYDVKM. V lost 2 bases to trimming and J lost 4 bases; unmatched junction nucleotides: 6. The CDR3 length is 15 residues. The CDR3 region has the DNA TGTGCCAGCAGTTTAACCGGGACAGGTGGCACTGAAGCTTTCTTT. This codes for CASSLTGTGGTEAFF.

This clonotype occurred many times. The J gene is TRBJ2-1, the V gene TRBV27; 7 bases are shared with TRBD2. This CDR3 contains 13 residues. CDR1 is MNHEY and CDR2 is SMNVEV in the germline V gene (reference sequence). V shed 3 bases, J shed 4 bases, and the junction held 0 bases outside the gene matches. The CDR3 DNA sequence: TGTGCCAGCAGTTTGGGACTATACAATGAGCAGTTCTTC. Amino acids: CASSLGLYNEQFF.

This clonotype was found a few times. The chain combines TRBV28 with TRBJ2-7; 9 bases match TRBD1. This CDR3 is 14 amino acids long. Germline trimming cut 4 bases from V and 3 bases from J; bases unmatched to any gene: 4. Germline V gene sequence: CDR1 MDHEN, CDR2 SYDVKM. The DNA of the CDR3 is TGTGCCAGCAGTTCGACAGGGGGGGGCTACGAGCAGTACTTC. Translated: CASSSTGGGYEQYF.

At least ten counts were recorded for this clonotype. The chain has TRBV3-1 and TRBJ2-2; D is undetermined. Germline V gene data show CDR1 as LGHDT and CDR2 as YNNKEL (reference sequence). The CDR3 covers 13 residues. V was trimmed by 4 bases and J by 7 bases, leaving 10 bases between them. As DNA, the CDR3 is TGTGCCAGCAGCCCCGGGTGGCACGGGGAGCTGTTTTTT. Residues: CASSPGWHGELFF.

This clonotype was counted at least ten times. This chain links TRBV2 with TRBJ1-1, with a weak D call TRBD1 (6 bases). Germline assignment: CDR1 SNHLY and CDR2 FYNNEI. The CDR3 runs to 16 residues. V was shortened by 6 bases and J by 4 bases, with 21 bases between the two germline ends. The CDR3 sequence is CASRLGGGERSTEAFF. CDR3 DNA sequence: TGTGCCAGCAGATTAGGGGGGGGGGAAAGAAGCACTGAAGCTTTCTTT.

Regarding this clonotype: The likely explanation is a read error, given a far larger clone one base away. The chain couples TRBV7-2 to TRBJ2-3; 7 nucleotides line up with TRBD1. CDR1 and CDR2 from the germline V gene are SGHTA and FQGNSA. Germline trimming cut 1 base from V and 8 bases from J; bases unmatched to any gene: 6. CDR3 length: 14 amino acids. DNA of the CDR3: TGTGCCAGCAGCTTAGGAGGGGGCAAAGGTACGCAGTATTTT. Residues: CASSLGGGKGTQYF.

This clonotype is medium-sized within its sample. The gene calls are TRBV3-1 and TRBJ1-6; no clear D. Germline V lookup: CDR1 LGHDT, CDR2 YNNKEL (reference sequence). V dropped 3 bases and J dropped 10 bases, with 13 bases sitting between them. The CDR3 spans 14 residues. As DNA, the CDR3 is TGTGCCAGCAGCCACGGAAGAGGAGACTCACCCCTCCACTTT. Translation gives CASSHGRGDSPLHF.

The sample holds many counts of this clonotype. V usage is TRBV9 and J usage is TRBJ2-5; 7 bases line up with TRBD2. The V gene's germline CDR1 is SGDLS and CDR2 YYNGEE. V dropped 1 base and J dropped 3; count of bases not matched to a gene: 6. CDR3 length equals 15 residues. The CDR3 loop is CASSVSSGEEETQYF. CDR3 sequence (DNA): TGTGCCAGCAGCGTATCCAGCGGGGAGGAAGAGACCCAGTACTTC. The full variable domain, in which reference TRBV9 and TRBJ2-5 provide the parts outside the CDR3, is DSGVTQTPKHLITATGQRVTLRCSPRSGDLSVYWYQQSLDQGLQFLIQYYNGEERAKGNILERFSAQQFPDLHSELNLSSLELGDSALYFCASSVSSGEEETQYFGPGTRLLVL.

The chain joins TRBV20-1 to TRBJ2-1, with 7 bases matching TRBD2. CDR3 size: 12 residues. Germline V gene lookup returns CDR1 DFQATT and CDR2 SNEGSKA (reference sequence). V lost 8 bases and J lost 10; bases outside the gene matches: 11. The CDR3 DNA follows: TGCAGTCATGGGGGGGACCCCCAGGAGCAGTTCTTC. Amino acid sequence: CSHGGDPQEQFF.

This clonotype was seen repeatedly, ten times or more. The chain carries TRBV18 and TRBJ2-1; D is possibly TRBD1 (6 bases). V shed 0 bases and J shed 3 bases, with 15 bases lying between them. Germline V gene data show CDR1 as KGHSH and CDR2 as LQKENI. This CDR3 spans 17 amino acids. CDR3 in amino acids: CASSPPVGAGSYNEQFF. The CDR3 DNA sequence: TGTGCCAGCTCACCACCCGTGGGGGCAGGAAGCTACAATGAGCAGTTCTTC.

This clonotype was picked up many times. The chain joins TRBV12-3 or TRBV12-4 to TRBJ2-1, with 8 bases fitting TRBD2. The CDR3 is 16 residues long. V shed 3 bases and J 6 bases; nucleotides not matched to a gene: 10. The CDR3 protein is CASSFALGGAVNEQFF. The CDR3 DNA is TGTGCCAGCAGTTTTGCCCTCGGGGGGGCCGTCAATGAGCAGTTCTTC.